The TCR beta chain under discussion was sequenced for a study of blood T cell repertoires in COVID-19. Study information: Acute and convalescent COVID-19 specimens originated in the United States, Italy and Spain. PBMCs, B-cell-depleted T cells, or T cells provided the cDNA or gDNA that made up the material.

The CDR3 extends over 19 amino acids. Germline V lookup: CDR1 MNHEY, CDR2 SVGEGT. V trimming: 6 bases; J trimming: 1 base; junction bases outside the gene matches: 19. Patients in Seattle were enrolled during active infection, then followed longitudinally. Original analysis: Amplification of reference gene primers provided the estimated nucleated cell counts. TCRdb's table, derived via immunoSEQ multiplex PCR, lists solely in-frame clones and lacks some. For V, J and clone size, that table is used; D and trimming come from the DNA. The sample has approximately 200,000 clones; around 94% are singletons.

The clonotype was recovered from a man aged 30 to 45 with COVID-19, enrolled during active disease. V gene TRBV6-2 or TRBV6-3 combines with J gene TRBJ1-1; 8 nucleotides align to TRBD1. Sample: peripheral blood. In nucleotides, the CDR3 is TGTGCCAGCAGCATGTGGTCCGGACAGGGCTTATCACGGAACACTGAAGCTTTCTTT. Its translation is CASSMWSGQGLSRNTEAFF.